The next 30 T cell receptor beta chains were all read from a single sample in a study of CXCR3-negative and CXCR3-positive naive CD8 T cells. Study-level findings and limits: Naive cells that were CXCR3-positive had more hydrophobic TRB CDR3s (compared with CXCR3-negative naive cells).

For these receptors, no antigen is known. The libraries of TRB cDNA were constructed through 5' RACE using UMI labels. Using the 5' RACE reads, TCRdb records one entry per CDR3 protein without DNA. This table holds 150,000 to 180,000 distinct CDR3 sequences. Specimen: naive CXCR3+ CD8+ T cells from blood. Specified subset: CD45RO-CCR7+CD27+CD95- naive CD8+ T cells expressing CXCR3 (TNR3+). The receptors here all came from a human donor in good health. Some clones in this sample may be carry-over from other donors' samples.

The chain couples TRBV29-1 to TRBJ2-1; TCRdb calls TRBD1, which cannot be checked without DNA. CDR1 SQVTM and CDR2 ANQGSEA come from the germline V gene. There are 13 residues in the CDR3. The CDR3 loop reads CSVAGEINNEQFF.

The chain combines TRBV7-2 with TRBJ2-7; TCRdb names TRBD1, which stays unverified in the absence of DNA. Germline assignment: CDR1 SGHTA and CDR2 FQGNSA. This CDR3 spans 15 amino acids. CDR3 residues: CASSPNWDPGYEQYF.

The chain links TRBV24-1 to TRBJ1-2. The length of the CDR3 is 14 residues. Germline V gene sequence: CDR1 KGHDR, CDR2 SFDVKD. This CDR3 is CATSDSGWDYGYTF.

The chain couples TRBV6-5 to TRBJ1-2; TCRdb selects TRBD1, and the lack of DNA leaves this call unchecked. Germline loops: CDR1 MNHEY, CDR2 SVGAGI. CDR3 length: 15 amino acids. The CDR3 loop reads CASSFGTGADYGYTF.

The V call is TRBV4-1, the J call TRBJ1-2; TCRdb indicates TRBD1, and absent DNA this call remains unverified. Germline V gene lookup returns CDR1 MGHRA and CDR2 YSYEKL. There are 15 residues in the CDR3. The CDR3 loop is CASSQQVTGEYGYTF.

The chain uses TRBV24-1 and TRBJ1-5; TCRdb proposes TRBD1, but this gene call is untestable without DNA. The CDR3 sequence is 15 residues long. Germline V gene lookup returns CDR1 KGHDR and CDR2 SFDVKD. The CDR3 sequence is CATSDRGAIDQPQHF.

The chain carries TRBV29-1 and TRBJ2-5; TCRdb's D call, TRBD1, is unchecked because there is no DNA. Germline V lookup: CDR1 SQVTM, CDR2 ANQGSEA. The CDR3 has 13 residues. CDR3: CSVPGSWEETQYF.

CDR3 protein: CASIMEDNYGYTF. The V call is TRBV12-3 or TRBV12-4, the J call TRBJ1-2. The CDR3 loop spans 13 amino acids.

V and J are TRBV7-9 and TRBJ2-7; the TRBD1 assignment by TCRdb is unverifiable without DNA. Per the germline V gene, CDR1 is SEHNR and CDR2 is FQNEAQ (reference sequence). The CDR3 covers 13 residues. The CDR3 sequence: CASSGQQYYEQYF.

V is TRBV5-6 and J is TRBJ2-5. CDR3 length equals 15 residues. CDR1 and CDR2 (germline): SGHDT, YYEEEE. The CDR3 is CASSLLTGWSETQYF.

The CDR3 here is CASSYGTDEQYF. The rearrangement links TRBV18 to TRBJ2-7; absent DNA, TCRdb's TRBD1 call cannot be checked. This CDR3 has 12 amino acids. CDR1 and CDR2 from the germline V gene are KGHSH and LQKENI.

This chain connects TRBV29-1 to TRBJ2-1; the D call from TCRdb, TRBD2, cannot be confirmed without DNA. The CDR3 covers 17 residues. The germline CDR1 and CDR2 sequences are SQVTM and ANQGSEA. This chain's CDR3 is CSVEPSQVGDSYNEQFF.

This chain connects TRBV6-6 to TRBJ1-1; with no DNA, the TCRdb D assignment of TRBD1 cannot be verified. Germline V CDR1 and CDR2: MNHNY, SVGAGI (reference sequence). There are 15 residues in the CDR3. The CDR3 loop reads CASSSLRAGNTEAFF.

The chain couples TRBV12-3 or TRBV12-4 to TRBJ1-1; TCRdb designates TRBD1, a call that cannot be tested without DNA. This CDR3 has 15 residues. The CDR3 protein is CASSPGDRRNAEAFF.

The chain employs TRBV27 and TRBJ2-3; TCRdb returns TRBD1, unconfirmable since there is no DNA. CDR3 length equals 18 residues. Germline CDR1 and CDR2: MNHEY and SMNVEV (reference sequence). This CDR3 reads CASSLYLGGGLSTDTQYF.

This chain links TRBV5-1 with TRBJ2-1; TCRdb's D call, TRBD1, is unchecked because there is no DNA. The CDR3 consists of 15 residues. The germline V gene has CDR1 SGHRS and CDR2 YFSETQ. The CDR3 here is CASSLFGTDYNEQFF.

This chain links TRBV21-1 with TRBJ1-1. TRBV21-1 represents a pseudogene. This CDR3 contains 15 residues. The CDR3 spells CASSKAGYPNTEAFF.

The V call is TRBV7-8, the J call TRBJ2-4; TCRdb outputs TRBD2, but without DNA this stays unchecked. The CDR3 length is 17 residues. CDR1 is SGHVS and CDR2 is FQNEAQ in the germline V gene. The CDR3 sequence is CACSLEQAGDGENIQYF.

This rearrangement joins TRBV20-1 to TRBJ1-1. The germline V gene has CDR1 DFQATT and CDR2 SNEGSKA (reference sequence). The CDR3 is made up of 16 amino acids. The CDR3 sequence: CSARGLLDEVNTEAFF.

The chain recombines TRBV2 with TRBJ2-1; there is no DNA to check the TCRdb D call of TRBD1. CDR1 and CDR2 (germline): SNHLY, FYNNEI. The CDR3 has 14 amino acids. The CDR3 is CASRGPGRGNEQFF.

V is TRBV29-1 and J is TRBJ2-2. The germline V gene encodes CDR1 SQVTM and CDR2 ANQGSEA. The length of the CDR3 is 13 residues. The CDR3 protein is CSVEEENTGELFF.

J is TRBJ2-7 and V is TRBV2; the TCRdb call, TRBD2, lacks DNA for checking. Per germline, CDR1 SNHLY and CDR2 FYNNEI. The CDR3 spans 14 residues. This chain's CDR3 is CASTEEGWDDEQYF.

This CDR3 is CASSYGEDGENIQYF. V and J are TRBV6-2 or TRBV6-3 and TRBJ2-4; TCRdb's D call of TRBD2 is untestable without DNA. The CDR3 runs to 15 residues. Germline loops: CDR1 MNHEY, CDR2 SVGEGT.

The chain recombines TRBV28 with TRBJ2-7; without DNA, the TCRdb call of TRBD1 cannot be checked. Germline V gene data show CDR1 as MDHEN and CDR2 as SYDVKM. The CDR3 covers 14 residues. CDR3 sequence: CASTDRGSYYEQYF.

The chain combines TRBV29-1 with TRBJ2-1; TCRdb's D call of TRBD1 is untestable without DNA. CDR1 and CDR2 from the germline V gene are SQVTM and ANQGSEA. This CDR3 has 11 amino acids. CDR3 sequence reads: CSVEVEPGQFF.

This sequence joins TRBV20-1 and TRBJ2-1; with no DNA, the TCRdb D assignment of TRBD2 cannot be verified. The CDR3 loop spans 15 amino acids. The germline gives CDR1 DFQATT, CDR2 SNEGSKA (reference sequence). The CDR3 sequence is CSADNAGVRLSEQFF.

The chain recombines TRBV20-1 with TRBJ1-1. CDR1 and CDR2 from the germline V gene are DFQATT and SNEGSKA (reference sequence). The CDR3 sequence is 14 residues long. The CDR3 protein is CSAILPTSTTEAFF.

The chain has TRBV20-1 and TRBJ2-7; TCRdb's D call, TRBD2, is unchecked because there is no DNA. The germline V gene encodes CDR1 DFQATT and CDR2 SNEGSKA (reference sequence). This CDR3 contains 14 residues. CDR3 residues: CSARPGLAALEQYF.

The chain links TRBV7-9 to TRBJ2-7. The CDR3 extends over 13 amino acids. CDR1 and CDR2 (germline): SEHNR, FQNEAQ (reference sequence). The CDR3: CASSPDVGFEQYF.

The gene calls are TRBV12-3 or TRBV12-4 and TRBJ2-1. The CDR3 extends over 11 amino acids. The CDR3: CASRLGFEQFF.